This T cell receptor beta chain is from a study of blood T cells in healthy people across ages. Study-level background: T cells yielded about one barcoded beta molecule per two cells through template switching.

Germline V gives CDR1 MNHEY, CDR2 SMNVEV (reference sequence). The CDR3 consists of 14 residues. Trimming stripped 5 bases from V and 7 bases from J, with 15 bases between. Overall study results and limits: Diversity estimates drawn from one million T cells were deemed underestimates. Long-lived donors carried more naive CD4+ cells and greater diversity than aged donors.

A sample-barcoded 5' primer and a J-beta primer mix were used in a second PCR of roughly 6 to 12 cycles. A tag from a template-switch adaptor with 12 random nucleotides marked each cDNA molecule. TCRdb re-derived calls from the 5' RACE reads in MiXCR, one entry per CDR3 protein. This sample has approximately 1,100,000 distinct CDR3 sequences, with under 55% found just once. The sample holds a few counts of this clonotype. Its specificity is not known. Sequencing was done on a sample of blood. V gene TRBV27 combines with J gene TRBJ2-1; either TRBD1 or TRBD2 may supply D (5 bases each). The TCR comes from a woman aged 55-69 years in good health. Here the CDR3 reads CASSLPGPHNEQFF. In nucleotides, the CDR3 is TGTGCCAGCAGTCTTCCGGGACCCCATAATGAGCAGTTCTTC.